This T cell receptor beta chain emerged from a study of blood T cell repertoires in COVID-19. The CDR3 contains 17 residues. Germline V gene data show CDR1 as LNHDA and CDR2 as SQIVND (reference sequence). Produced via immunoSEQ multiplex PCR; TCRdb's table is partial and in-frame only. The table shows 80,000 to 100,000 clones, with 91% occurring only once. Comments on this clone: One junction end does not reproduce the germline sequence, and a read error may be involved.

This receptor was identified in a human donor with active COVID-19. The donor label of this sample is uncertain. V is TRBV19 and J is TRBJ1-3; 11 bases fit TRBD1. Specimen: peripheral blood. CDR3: CAGSISGTGGSGNTIYF. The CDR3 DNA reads TGTGCCGGTAGTATATCCGGGACAGGGGGCTCTGGAAACACCATATATTTT.